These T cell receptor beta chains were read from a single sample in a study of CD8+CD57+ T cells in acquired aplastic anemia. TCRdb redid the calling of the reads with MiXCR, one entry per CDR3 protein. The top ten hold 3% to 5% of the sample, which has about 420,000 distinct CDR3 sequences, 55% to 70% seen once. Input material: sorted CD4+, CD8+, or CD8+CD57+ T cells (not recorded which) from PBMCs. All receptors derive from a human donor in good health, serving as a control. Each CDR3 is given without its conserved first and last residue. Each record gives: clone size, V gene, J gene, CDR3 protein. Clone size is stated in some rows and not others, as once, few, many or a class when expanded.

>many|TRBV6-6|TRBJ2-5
ASSYGGETQY
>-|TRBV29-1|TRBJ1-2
SVGPGRNYGYT
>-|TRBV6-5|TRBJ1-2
ASSETGANYGYT
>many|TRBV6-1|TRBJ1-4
ASSAQGSNEKLF
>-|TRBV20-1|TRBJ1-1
SAPFAGGDTEAF
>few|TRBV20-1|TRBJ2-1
SALLTHNEQF
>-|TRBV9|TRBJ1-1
ASRQGQESNEAF
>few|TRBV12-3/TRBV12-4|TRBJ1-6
ASSPGGTGLSPLH
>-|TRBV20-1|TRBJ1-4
SARVVATNEKLF
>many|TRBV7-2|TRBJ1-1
ASSARLNTEAF
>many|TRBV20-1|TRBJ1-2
SARSGYSNYGYT
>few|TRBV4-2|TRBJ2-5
ASSQSSSGGETQY
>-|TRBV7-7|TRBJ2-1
ASSLEGREQF
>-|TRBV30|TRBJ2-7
AFRDISYEQY
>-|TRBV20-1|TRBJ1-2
SAGRDGYT
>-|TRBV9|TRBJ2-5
ASSEGKGQDTQY
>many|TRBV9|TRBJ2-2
ASSVGTTGRNTGELF
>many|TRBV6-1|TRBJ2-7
ASTAGQGTYEQY
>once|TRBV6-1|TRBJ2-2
ASSVLGSGNTGELF
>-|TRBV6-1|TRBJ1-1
ASRVGGRSGTEAF
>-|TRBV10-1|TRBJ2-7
ASSAGSNYEQY
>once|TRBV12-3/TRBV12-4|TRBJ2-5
ATSSDSLQETQY
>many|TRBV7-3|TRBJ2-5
ASSLEGAGGPVETQY
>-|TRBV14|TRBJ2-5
ASSAACGHKTQN
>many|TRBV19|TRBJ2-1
ASRGPSSYNEQF